This passage covers 19 T cell receptor beta chains from one sample sequenced in a study of blood T cell repertoires in COVID-19. Assay used: immunoSEQ multiplex PCR; TCRdb lists only in-frame clones, some missing. The sample shows 430,000 or so clones, around nine tenths of them seen only once. Sequenced material: PBMCs or T cells enriched from blood (not recorded which). The receptors here all came from a young woman who had been exposed to COVID-19.

This sequence joins TRBV11-2 and TRBJ2-3; 10 bases match TRBD2. Per the germline V gene, CDR1 is SGHAT and CDR2 is FQNNGV. V gave up 2 bases and J gave up 1 base; unmatched junction bases: 0. The CDR3 has 15 residues. The CDR3 spells CASSLLAGGTDTQYF. CDR3 coding DNA: TGTGCCAGCAGCTTACTAGCGGGAGGCACAGATACGCAGTATTTT.

The chain carries TRBV6-5 and TRBJ2-3; D remains ambiguous. The V end was cut by 2 bases, the J end by 3 bases, with 6 bases between. Germline V CDR1 and CDR2: MNHEY, SVGAGI. CDR3 length: 13 amino acids. The CDR3 is CASSYSLTDTQYF. CDR3 DNA: TGTGCCAGCAGTTACAGCCTGACAGATACGCAGTATTTT.

CDR3 sequence (DNA): TGTGCCAGCAGCGTCCAGGGGGGCTCCTACAATGAGCAGTTCTTC. Amino acid sequence: CASSVQGGSYNEQFF. V gene TRBV7-7 combines with J gene TRBJ2-1; tentatively, D is TRBD1 (7 bases). The CDR3 totals 15 residues. V was pared by 5 bases and J by 0 bases, with 11 bases between. Germline CDR1 is SSHAT and CDR2 is FNYEAQ (reference sequence).

Comment on this clone: This same CDR3 is encoded by further DNA sequences in the sample. The gene calls are TRBV3-1 (or the pseudogene TRBV3-2) and TRBJ2-2; 8 bases are a match to TRBD2. The ends lost 1 base at V and 4 bases at J; junction bases unmatched: 5. The CDR3 extends over 16 amino acids. The V gene's germline CDR1 is LGHDT and CDR2 YNNKEL (reference sequence). CDR3 bases: TGTGCCAGCAGCCAAGGTAGCGGGACGACCACCGGGGAGCTGTTTTTT. Encoded protein: CASSQGSGTTTGELFF.

The V call is TRBV18, the J call TRBJ2-7; 8 positions agree with TRBD1. CDR1 and CDR2 (germline): KGHSH, LQKENI. V lost 4 bases, J lost 6 bases, and 8 bases stayed unmatched. CDR3 size: 14 residues. CDR3 region: CASSLQNDRGEQYF. In DNA, the CDR3 is TGTGCCAGCTCACTGCAAAACGACAGGGGCGAGCAGTACTTC.

This clone turned up a few times. CDR3 residues: CASRSGREGSYEQYF. The CDR3 DNA reads TGTGCCAGCAGGTCCGGCCGGGAGGGATCCTACGAGCAGTACTTC. The V gene is TRBV5-4, the J gene TRBJ2-7, with 8 bases that match TRBD2. Trimming removed 5 bases from V and 1 base from J; junction bases left unmatched: 8. This CDR3 is 15 amino acids long. Germline lookup yields CDR1 SGHNT and CDR2 YYREEE (reference sequence).

CDR3 loop: CASSLNQGASGYTF. In DNA form, the CDR3 reads TGTGCCAGCAGTTTAAACCAGGGGGCGAGTGGCTACACCTTC. The chain is built from TRBV28 and TRBJ1-2; 8 positions match TRBD1. Germline V gene data show CDR1 as MDHEN and CDR2 as SYDVKM. The CDR3 loop spans 14 amino acids. J was trimmed by 7 bases and V by 2 bases; bases with no gene match: 6.

This chain uses TRBV3-1 (or the pseudogene TRBV3-2) with TRBJ1-2; 7 nucleotides line up with TRBD1. Germline lookup yields CDR1 LGHDT and CDR2 YNNKEL (reference sequence). The trim removed 0 bases at V and 6 bases at J, leaving 4 bases unmatched. This CDR3 comprises 14 residues. The CDR3: CASSQDTTGNGYTF. The DNA of the CDR3 is TGTGCCAGCAGCCAAGACACGACAGGGAATGGCTACACCTTC.

This rearrangement joins TRBV6-5 to TRBJ1-5; possibly TRBD1 for D (6 bases). Trimming left V 7 bases short and J 1 base short, with 14 bases between. This CDR3 is built from 15 residues. Germline assignment: CDR1 MNHEY and CDR2 SVGAGI. In DNA form, the CDR3 reads TGTGCCAGCACGGGGGGCCCGGGGAGCAATCAGCCCCAGCATTTT. Residues: CASTGGPGSNQPQHF.

V and J are TRBV4-1 and TRBJ1-6; 10 nucleotides line up with TRBD1. Germline V gene data show CDR1 as MGHRA and CDR2 as YSYEKL. After removal of 4 bases from V and 9 bases from J, the junction contained 15 bases not matched to a gene. The CDR3 runs 18 residues. CDR3 DNA: TGCGCCAGCAGCCGAGTTGTCCTCGGGACAGGGGATGGTTCACCCCTCCACTTT. Its protein is CASSRVVLGTGDGSPLHF.

The count of this clone is one. The rearrangement links TRBV28 to TRBJ2-5; 10 nucleotides match TRBD1. CDR1 and CDR2 (germline): MDHEN, SYDVKM. J lost 0 bases, V lost 3 bases, and 4 bases had no gene match. The CDR3 sequence is 16 residues long. The CDR3 region is CASSFPGQGNQETQYF. The CDR3 DNA is TGTGCCAGCAGTTTCCCGGGACAGGGGAACCAAGAGACCCAGTACTTC.

V gene TRBV4-1 combines with J gene TRBJ2-7; TRBD2 is a possible D gene (6 bases). Germline lookup yields CDR1 MGHRA and CDR2 YSYEKL. This CDR3 is 16 amino acids long. V lost 2 bases to trimming and J lost 3 bases, with 17 bases between them. The CDR3 is CASSQPAGREIYEQYF. Here the CDR3 DNA reads TGCGCCAGCAGCCAACCGGCGGGTCGGGAGATCTACGAGCAGTACTTC.

This chain links TRBV2 with TRBJ2-2; 9 bases match TRBD2. Germline CDR1 and CDR2: SNHLY and FYNNEI. The CDR3 loop spans 16 amino acids. V was pared by 5 bases and J by 2 bases, with 6 bases of the junction left unmatched. The CDR3 spells CASSRLAGINTGELFF. The CDR3 nucleotides are TGTGCCAGCAGTAGGCTAGCGGGGATAAACACCGGGGAGCTGTTTTTT.

There are a few counts of this clone. This CDR3 reads CASNLGLGGAISETQYF. Here the CDR3 DNA reads TGCGCCAGCAATCTTGGTTTAGGGGGGGCGATTTCCGAGACCCAGTACTTC. The genes are TRBV10-2 and TRBJ2-5; TRBD2 is a possible D gene (7 bases). CDR1 and CDR2 (germline): WSHSY, SAAADI. The CDR3 is 17 amino acids. Trimming cost V 7 bases and J 5 bases, with 26 bases left between them.

This clone was recorded only once. This chain connects TRBV5-4 to TRBJ2-5; D is perhaps TRBD2 (6 bases). Trimming removed 3 bases from V and 5 bases from J, with 14 bases in between. Germline CDR1 and CDR2: SGHNT and YYREEE (reference sequence). The CDR3 loop spans 14 amino acids. As DNA, the CDR3 is TGTGCCAGCAGCTCGGACGGGACTGGGGAGACCCAGTACTTC. Its protein is CASSSDGTGETQYF.

The chain carries TRBV19 and TRBJ2-7; 7 bases map to TRBD2. The CDR3 consists of 16 residues. Germline V gene data show CDR1 as LNHDA and CDR2 as SQIVND (reference sequence). After removal of 4 bases from V and 2 bases from J, the junction contained 11 bases not matched to a gene. CDR3 sequence: CASSTRTSRGTYEQYF. CDR3 nucleotide sequence: TGTGCCAGTAGTACCCGGACTAGTCGGGGTACCTACGAGCAGTACTTC.

The chain joins TRBV6-2 or TRBV6-3 to TRBJ2-2, with D perhaps matching TRBD2 (5 bases). CDR1 MNHEY and CDR2 SVGEGT come from the germline V gene. Trimming cost V 6 bases and J 9 bases, with 14 bases left between them. This CDR3 has 13 amino acids. Here the CDR3 reads CASSPTSFRELFF. The DNA for the CDR3 is TGTGCCAGCAGCCCTACTAGTTTCCGGGAGCTGTTTTTT.

This chain connects TRBV11-2 to TRBJ2-3, with TRBD2 matching 9 bases. This CDR3 has 16 amino acids. Germline CDR1 SGHAT, CDR2 FQNNGV. V lost 1 base, J lost 4 bases, and 6 bases stayed unmatched. CDR3 amino acids: CASSLAGGGAADTQYF. CDR3 bases: TGTGCCAGCAGCTTAGCGGGCGGGGGGGCCGCAGATACGCAGTATTTT. The whole variable domain, remainder taken from reference TRBV11-2 and TRBJ2-3, is EAGVAQSPRYKIIEKRQSVAFWCNPISGHATLYWYQQILGQGPKLLIQFQNNGVVDDSQLPKDRFSAERLKGVDSTLKIQPAKLEDSAVYLCASSLAGGGAADTQYFGPGTRLTVL.

The chain is built from TRBV27 and TRBJ2-1, with 10 bases lining up with TRBD2. The germline gives CDR1 MNHEY, CDR2 SMNVEV (reference sequence). The CDR3 runs 13 residues. V shed 1 base, J shed 15 bases, and the junction held 6 bases outside the gene matches. The CDR3 DNA reads TGTGCCAGCAGTTTATTGGGGACTAGCGTCCTGTTCTTC. This codes for CASSLLGTSVLFF.